This entry describes one T cell receptor beta chain. Its specificity is unknown. Per the germline V gene, CDR1 is DFQATT and CDR2 is SNEGSKA (reference sequence). This CDR3 is 14 amino acids long. With 4 bases removed from V and 6 bases from J, the gap between germline ends came to 16 bases. The record originates from a study of CD8 T cells in ankylosing spondylitis. Study-wide findings and caveats: Seemingly distinctive of ankylosing spondylitis blood was a TCR beta motif formed by eight highly homologous variants. Disease-linked clones, CD8+, were relatively rare in peripheral blood.

TCRdb analysed the 5' RACE reads with MiXCR anew, one entry per CDR3 protein. The repertoire includes 250,000 or so distinct CDR3 sequences, about 24% of them detected once, and approximately 0.61% sits in the top ten. Source material: blood, either unsorted or a sorted T cell fraction (not recorded which). This sequence was found in a male donor with ankylosing spondylitis or in good health (not recorded which). This chain links TRBV20-1 with TRBJ2-1; a weak D match, TRBD1 (6 bases). The CDR3 DNA is TGCAGTGCTACAGCAGGGGAGTTGTTCAATGAGCAGTTCTTC. Amino acid sequence: CSATAGELFNEQFF.